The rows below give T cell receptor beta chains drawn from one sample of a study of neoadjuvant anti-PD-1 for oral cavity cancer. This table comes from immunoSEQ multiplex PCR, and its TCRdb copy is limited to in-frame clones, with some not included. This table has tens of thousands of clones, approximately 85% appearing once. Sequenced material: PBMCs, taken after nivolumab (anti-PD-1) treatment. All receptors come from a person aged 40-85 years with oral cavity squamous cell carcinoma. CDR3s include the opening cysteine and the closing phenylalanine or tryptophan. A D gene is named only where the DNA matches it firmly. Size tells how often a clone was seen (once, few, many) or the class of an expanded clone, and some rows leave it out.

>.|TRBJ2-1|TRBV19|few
TGTGCCAGTAGAGGGTACAATGAGCAGTTCTTC
CASRGYNEQFF
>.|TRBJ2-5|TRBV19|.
TGTGCCAGTAAGCCCCTCCTAGCGTCAGAGACCCAGTACTTC
CASKPLLASETQYF
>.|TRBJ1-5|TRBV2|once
TGTGCCTCAAGCCGGGGGGGCCTTCAGCCCCAGCATTTT
CASSRGGLQPQHF
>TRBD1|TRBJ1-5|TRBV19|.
TGTGCCAGTAGTATATCCGGACAGGGGGGAGCTCAGCCCCAGCATTTT
CASSISGQGGAQPQHF
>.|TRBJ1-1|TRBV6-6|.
TGTGCCAGCAGACGCACTCGAACCATCGAAGGGACTGAAGCTTTCTTT
CASRRTRTIEGTEAFF
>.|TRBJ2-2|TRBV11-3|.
TGTGCCAGCAGCTTCCAGCCGAGCGGTTACACCGGGGAGCTGTTTTTT
CASSFQPSGYTGELFF
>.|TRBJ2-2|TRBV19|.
TGTGCCAGTAGTATTTCAGAGAACACCGGGGAGCTGTTTTTT
CASSISENTGELFF
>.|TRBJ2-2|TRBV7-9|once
TGTGCCAGCAGCCAACCAGGGTGGGGTGACGCGAACACCGGGGAGCTGTTTTTT
CASSQPGWGDANTGELFF
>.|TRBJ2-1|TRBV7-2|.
TGTGCCAGCAGCTTAGCCTTCGGAGGGGCCTCCTACAATGAGCAGTTCTTC
CASSLAFGGASYNEQFF
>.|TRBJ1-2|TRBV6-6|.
TGTGCCAGTAGGGGGGACTATGGCTACACCTTC
CASRGDYGYTF
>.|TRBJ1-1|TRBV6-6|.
TGTGCCAGCAGTTATACGGGGGTGAACACTGAAGCTTTCTTT
CASSYTGVNTEAFF
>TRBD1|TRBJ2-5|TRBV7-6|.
TGTGCCAGCAGCCCGATGACAGGGCAAGAGACCCAGTACTTC
CASSPMTGQETQYF
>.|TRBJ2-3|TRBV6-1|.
TGTGCCAGCAGGCCCGGTCCCGATACGCAGTATTTT
CASRPGPDTQYF
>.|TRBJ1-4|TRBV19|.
TGTGCCAGTAGTTTGGGAGAAGGGGAAAAACTGTTTTTT
CASSLGEGEKLFF
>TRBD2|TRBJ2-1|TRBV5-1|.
TGCGCCAGCAGCTGGAAACTAGCGGATCCCTACAATGAGCAGTTCTTC
CASSWKLADPYNEQFF
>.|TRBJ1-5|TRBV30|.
TGTGCCTGGAGTGCAGGGTTCGATCAGCCCCAGCATTTT
CAWSAGFDQPQHF
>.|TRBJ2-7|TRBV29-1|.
TGCAGCGTTGGGCCCCCCTCCGGGAGTCCGACCTACGAGCAGTACTTC
CSVGPPSGSPTYEQYF
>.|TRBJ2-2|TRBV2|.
TGTGCCAGCAGTGTTCTAAACACCGGGGAGCTGTTTTTT
CASSVLNTGELFF
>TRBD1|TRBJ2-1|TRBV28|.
TGTGCCAGCAGTTGGACAGGGAGGTCTTACAATGAGCAGTTCTTC
CASSWTGRSYNEQFF
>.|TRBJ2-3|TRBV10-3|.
TGTGCCATCAGTCCAGTCCAGGGGGGCACTGGCACAGATACGCAGTATTTT
CAISPVQGGTGTDTQYF
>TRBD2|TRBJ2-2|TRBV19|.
TGTGCCAGTGGGCAGCGGGAGGGCCTAACCGGGGAGCTGTTTTTT
CASGQREGLTGELFF
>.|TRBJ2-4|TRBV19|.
TGTGCCAGTAGTCATCAAGATTGGGGAGCCAAAAACATTCAGTACTTC
CASSHQDWGAKNIQYF
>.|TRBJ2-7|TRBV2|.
TGTGCCAGCAGTGAAGGGACGGTCACCTACGAGCAGTACTTC
CASSEGTVTYEQYF
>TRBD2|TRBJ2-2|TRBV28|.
TGTGCCAGCAGTTGTCTACTAGCGGGAGGGCCGAGCACCGGGGAGCTGTTTTTT
CASSCLLAGGPSTGELFF
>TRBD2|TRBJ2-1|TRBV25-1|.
TGTGCCACCTCGGGGGGGGGAGGCGTGGGCTACAATGAGCAGTTCTTC
CATSGGGGVGYNEQFF
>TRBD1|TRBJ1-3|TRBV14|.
TGTGCCAGCAGCCAATGGACAGGGGTACCCTCTGGAAACACCATATATTTT
CASSQWTGVPSGNTIYF
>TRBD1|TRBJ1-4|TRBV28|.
TGTGCCAGCAGTTTTAGGGCAGGGGGCGAAAAACTGTTTTTT
CASSFRAGGEKLFF
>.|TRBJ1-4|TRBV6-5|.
TGTGCCAGCAGTTACAGAGGGAGGGAGGGGGAAAAACTGTTTTTT
CASSYRGREGEKLFF
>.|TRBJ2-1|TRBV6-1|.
TGTGCCAGCAGTGAATCGCGCAGGGATGAGCAGTTCTTC
CASSESRRDEQFF